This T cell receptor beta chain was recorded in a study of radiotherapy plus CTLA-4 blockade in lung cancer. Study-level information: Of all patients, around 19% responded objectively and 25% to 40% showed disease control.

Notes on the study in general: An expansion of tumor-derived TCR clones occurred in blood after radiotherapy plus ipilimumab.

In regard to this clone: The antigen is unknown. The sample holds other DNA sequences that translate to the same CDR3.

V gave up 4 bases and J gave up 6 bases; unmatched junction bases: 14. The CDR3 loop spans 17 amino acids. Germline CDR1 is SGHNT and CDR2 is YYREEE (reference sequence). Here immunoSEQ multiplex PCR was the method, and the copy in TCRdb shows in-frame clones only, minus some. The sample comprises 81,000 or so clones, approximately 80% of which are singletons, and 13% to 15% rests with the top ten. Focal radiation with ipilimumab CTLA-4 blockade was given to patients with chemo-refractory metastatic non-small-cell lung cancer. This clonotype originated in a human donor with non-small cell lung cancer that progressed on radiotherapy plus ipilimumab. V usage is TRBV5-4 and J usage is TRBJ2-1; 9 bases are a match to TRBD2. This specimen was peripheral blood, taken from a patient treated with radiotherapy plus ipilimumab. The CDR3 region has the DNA TGTGCCAGCAGCGGGGGATTAGCGGGAGCTTCAGCCAATGAGCAGTTCTTC. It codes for CASSGGLAGASANEQFF.